This T cell receptor (beta chain) was profiled in a study of CD8 T cells in ankylosing spondylitis. Whole-study findings and limits: Disease-linked clones were reportedly significantly enriched in matched ankylosing spondylitis synovial fluid. A TCR beta motif of several highly homologous variants seemed to mark ankylosing spondylitis blood.

5'-RACE, quantitative and with molecular barcodes, yielded the TCR beta libraries. TCRdb processed the 5' RACE reads anew with MiXCR; each CDR3 protein has one entry. The sample lists 200,000 to 300,000 distinct CDR3 sequences, 8% to 9% occurring once. This clonotype has a handful of counts. Antigen unknown. The specimen was blood, either unsorted or a sorted T cell fraction (not recorded which). The TCR originated in a female donor with ankylosing spondylitis or in good health (not recorded which).

The CDR3 here is CASSFGHSSTEAFF. CDR3 nucleotide sequence: TGTGCCAGCAGCTTCGGACATTCATCCACTGAAGCTTTCTTT. The genes are TRBV7-6 and TRBJ1-1, with D possibly TRBD1 on 5 matching bases. Germline V gene sequence: CDR1 SGHVS, CDR2 FNYEAQ. The CDR3 has 14 amino acids. V lost 3 bases to trimming and J lost 4 bases, with 12 bases between them.